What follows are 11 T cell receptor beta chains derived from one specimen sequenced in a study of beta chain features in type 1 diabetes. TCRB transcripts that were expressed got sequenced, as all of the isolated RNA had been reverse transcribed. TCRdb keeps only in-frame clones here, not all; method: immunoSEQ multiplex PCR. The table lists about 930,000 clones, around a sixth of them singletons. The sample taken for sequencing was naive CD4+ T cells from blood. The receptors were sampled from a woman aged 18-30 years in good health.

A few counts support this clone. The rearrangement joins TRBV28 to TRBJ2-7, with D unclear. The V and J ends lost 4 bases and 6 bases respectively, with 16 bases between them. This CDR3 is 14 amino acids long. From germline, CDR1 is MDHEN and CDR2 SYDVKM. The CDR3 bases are TGTGCCAGCAGTTCCGCCTCCACTGATCGCGAGCAGTACTTC. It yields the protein CASSSASTDREQYF.

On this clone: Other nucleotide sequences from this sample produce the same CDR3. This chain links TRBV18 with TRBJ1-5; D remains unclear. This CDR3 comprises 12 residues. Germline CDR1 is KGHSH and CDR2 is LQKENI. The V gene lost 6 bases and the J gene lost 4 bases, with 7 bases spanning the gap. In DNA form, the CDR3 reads TGTGCCAGCTCCCCAGGAAATCAGCCCCAGCATTTT. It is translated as CASSPGNQPQHF.

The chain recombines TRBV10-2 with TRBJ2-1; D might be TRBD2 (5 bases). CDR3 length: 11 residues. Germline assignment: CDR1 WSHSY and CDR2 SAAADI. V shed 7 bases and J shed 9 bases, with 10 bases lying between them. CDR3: CASTTRSEQFF. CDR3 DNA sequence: TGCGCCAGCACTACTAGAAGTGAGCAGTTCTTC.

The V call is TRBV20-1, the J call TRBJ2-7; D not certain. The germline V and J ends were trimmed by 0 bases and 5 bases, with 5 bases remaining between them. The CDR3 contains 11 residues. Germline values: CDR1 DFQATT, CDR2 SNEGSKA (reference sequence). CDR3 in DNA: TGCAGTGCTAGAGATGGGAACGAGCAGTACTTC. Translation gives CSARDGNEQYF.

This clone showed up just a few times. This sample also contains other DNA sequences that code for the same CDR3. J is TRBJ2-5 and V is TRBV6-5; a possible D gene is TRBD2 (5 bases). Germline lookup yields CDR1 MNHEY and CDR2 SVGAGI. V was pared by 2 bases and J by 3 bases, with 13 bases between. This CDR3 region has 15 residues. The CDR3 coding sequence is TGTGCCAGCAGTTACGGGAGCAATAGGAAAGAGACCCAGTACTTC. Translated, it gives CASSYGSNRKETQYF.

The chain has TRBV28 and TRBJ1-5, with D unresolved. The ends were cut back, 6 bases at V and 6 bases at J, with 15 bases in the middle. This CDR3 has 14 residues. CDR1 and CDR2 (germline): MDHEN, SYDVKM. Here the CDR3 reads CASSSRWGGQPQHF. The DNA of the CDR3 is TGTGCCAGCAGCTCGCGGTGGGGAGGTCAGCCCCAGCATTTT.

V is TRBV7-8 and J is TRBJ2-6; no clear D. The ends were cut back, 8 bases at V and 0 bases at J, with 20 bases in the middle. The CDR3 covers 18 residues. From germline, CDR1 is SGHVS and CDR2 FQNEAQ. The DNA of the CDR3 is TGTGCCAGCTCTCAGGTGGTCACGCTAGGCTCTGGGGCCAACGTCCTGACTTTC. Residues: CASSQVVTLGSGANVLTF.

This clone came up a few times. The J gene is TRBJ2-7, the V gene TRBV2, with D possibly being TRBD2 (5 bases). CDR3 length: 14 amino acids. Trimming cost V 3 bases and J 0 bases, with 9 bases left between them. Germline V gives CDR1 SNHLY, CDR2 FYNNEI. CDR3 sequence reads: CASSDASSSYEQYF. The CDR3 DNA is TGTGCCAGCAGTGATGCTAGCAGCTCCTACGAGCAGTACTTC.

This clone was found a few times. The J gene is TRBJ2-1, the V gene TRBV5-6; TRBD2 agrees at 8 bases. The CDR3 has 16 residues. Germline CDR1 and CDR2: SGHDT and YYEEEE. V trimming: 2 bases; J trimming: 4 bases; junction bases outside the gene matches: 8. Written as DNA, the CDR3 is TGTGCCAGCAGCTTCTGGACTAGCAACTTTTACAATGAGCAGTTCTTC. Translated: CASSFWTSNFYNEQFF.

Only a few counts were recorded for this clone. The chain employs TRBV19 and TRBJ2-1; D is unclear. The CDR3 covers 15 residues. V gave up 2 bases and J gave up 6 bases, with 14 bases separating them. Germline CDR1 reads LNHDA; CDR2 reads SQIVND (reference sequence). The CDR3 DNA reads TGTGCCAGTAGTATATTCTCGGCTAGACTCAATGAGCAGTTCTTC. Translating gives CASSIFSARLNEQFF.

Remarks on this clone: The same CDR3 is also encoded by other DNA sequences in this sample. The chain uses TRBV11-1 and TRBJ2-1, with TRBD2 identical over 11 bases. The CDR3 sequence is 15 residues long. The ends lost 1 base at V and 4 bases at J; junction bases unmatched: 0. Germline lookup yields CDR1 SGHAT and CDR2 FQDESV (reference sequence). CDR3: CASSLGLAGYNEQFF. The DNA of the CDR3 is TGTGCCAGCAGCTTAGGACTAGCGGGATACAATGAGCAGTTCTTC.